This T cell receptor (beta chain) was observed in a study of OX40 agonist ivuxolimab in advanced cancers. Study-level results: Nonresponders included some who also had low normalized T-cell clonal expansion.

V was pared by 4 bases and J by 0 bases, with 4 bases between. CDR1 SNHLY and CDR2 FYNNEI come from the germline V gene. This CDR3 is 14 amino acids long. Method: immunoSEQ multiplex PCR; TCRdb's copy keeps in-frame clones and lacks some. The sample lists tens of thousands of clones; around four fifths were seen once. With respect to this clone: Its antigen remains unidentified.

The sequences come from CD4+ or CD8+ T cells sorted from blood, collected in a trial of the OX40 agonist ivuxolimab. V is TRBV2 and J is TRBJ2-6; D gene ambiguous. The TCR sequence derives from an adult with an advanced solid tumor such as melanoma, head and neck, liver or kidney cancer. CDR3 in DNA: TGTGCCAGCAGTGTAAACTCTGGGGCCAACGTCCTGACTTTC. Protein: CASSVNSGANVLTF.